This T cell receptor (beta chain) was sequenced during a study of beta chain features in type 1 diabetes. Study results and limitations: In every one of the four CD4+ subsets, TCRB CDR3s were moderately but significantly shorter in Type 1 diabetes patients. Researchers reported that naive, central memory and Treg TCRB repertoires appeared more similar in patients than in healthy donors.

The authors sorted CD4+ naive, central memory, regulatory and stem cell-like memory cells via CD45RO/CCR7/CD25/CD127/CD95/CD27. Expressed TCRB transcripts were sequenced, since all the RNA that had been isolated was reverse transcribed. This table comes from immunoSEQ multiplex PCR, and its TCRdb copy is limited to in-frame clones, with some not included. This sample has 300,000 to 350,000 clones; around 9% occur once, and the top ten carry around 1%. Points on this clone: Its specificity is unknown.

V lost 1 base and J lost 5; bases outside the gene matches: 8. The length of the CDR3 is 15 residues. Germline CDR1 and CDR2: SGHDT and YYEEEE. This TCR derives from a young man with type 1 diabetes. Material: central memory CD4+ T cells from blood. The V and J genes are TRBV5-6 and TRBJ2-5, with 7 nucleotides matching TRBD2. Written as DNA, the CDR3 is TGTGCCAGCAGCTTGAGTAGACTAGCTTGGGAGACCCAGTACTTC. This encodes CASSLSRLAWETQYF.